What follows describes a single T cell receptor (beta chain). This clone was found once. Its target antigen remains unknown. It has no much larger one-base neighbor in the sample; base qualities were not kept. The CDR3, from cysteine to phenylalanine, totals 15 residues. Only the CDR3 portion is preserved as DNA: 45 bases, with reading frame beginning at the first base. CDR1 and CDR2 (SGDLS, YYNGEE) derive from the germline V gene. V gives up 4 bases and J gives up 0 bases, and the segment between their germline ends measures 14 bases. This sample was included in a study of shared clonotypes between healthy human individuals (dated by TCRdb to about 2020). A note on the overall study: The cohort comprised a couple of women and a few men aged 18 to 49 years. Per donor, three plates each were used for CD4 naive and CD4 memory, two for CD8 naive, and one for CD8 memory. The study deeply sequenced blood TCR repertoires of 5 or 6 healthy adults to estimate repertoire size and the extent of clonotype sharing between individuals. To increase sequencing depth and limit assay-specific biases, different laboratories used diverse techniques to prepare libraries and sequence TCR repertoires. Each donor's leukapheresis produced roughly between roughly 0.85 and 9.5 billion PBMCs.

Summary of the overall study and its limitations: Compared with non-shared clonotypes, the clonotypes found in all four sorted-subset donors had higher generation probabilities. Based on pairwise subsampling, the degree of clonotype sharing among donors was expected to be affected by sequencing depth. When four donors were compared, the shared fraction of clonotypes was about 5% for naive CD4, 3.5% for naive CD8, more than 2% for memory CD4, and around 0.4% for memory CD8. The genetic and exposure-history diversity represented was limited by the small number of donors. Even with the large sequencing depth, rarefaction of the sorted-subset datasets indicated that sequencing was incomplete. Only blood was sampled, and tissue TCR repertoires likely differ from those in blood. Naive subsets generally had larger estimated clonotype richness than memory subsets.

For the CD8 naive samples, CD45RO-negative cells were positively selected for CCR7, yielding a CD45RA+CCR7+ population from which TemRA cells were excluded. The donors were healthy, HIV-negative adults with no recently reported acute infections or vaccinations. Every donor was a Caucasian adult living in Nashville, Tennessee, USA. Blood was obtained by leukapheresis, after which PBMCs were separated by Ficoll-Histopaque density gradient centrifugation and cryopreserved in liquid nitrogen vapor phase. Analytical flow cytometry was used to check the purity and quantity of every magnetically sorted T cell population. Genomic DNA was isolated from each sorted fraction and quantified by UV absorbance on a Nanodrop 2000c. Using the deep immunoSEQ assay, multiplex PCR amplified TCR CDR3 regions from genomic DNA. For each cell subset, the extracted genomic DNA was distributed evenly across all wells of several immunoSEQ 96-well plates, and each plate served as one replicate. For sorted subsets, each replicate PCR was loaded with 200 to 250 ng genomic DNA, equivalent to about 30,000 T cell genomes. The purified libraries were quantified using a Qubit 3.0 fluorometer, sized with a Bioanalyzer 2100, and then quantified again using the KAPA Library Quantification kit. A separate single-read 150-cycle Illumina NextSeq 550 flow cell was used to sequence each immunoSEQ 96-well plate. The original pipeline was this. Because the immunoSEQ output included only junctional sequences and no quality scores, the filtering could not be the same as the filtering used for full-length reads. To assign V/J genes and CDR3, sequences were annotated using PyIR, a Python wrapper for IgBLAST v1.9, with IMGT germline references. Reads with weak V/J assignments (E-value above 1e-6), missing CDR3, stop codons, out-of-frame junctions, or ambiguous translated residues were removed. V3J clonotypes were defined as sequences sharing the same inferred V gene, J gene, and CDR3 amino acid sequence. Percentage overlap between repertoires was calculated by dividing the number of shared unique clonotypes by the size of the smaller repertoire. RTK rarefaction, the Chao1 estimator, and Recon v2.1 estimates of unobserved clonotypes were used to assess repertoire richness. OLGA was used to compute generation probabilities for all TCRbeta clonotypes that the gDNA method yielded from a handful of donors. This immuneACCESS table, as held by TCRdb, lists in-frame sequences with V and J called but not all clones. Of the missing ones, under half trace to an unresolved V gene in checked studies; the others have no known cause. The V and J calls and clone size are taken from that table; D and trimming were inferred from the DNA. Present in this sample are around 2,000,000 clones, about 95% of which were seen just once. The ten largest clones take up 1% to 1.5% of the sample.

The source material was naive CD8+ T cells sorted from blood. Interpreted using the paper, the cell subset or site label stands for: CD45RA+CCR7+. This sequence originates from a man aged 18 to 30 in good health. Recombination connected TRBV9 to TRBJ2-7; D gene: possibly TRBD2, on 5 matching bases. The CDR3 reads as follows: CASSQGSGTSYEQYF. Read as DNA, the sequence is TGTGCCAGCAGCCAAGGCAGCGGTACCTCCTACGAGCAGTACTTC.